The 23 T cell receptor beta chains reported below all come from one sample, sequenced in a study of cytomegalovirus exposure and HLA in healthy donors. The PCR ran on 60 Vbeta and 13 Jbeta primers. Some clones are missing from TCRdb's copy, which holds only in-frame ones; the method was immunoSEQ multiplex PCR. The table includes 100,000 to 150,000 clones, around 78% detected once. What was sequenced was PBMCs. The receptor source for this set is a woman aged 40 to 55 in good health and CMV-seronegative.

CDR3 sequence reads: CASSPHAVAGRTDTQYF. For the CDR3, the DNA is TGTGCCAGCAGTCCTCACGCCGTAGCGGGGCGCACAGATACGCAGTATTTT. This chain connects TRBV27 to TRBJ2-3; 8 nucleotides align to TRBD2. Trimming cost V 5 bases and J 1 base; bases outside gene matches: 11. Germline-derived CDR1 and CDR2 are MNHEY and SMNVEV (reference sequence). The CDR3 contains 17 residues.

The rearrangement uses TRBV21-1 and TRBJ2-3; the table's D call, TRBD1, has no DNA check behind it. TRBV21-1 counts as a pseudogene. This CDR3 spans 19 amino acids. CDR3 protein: CASSKGLGQGAHFPDTQYF. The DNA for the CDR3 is TGTGCCAGCAGCAAAGGTTTGGGACAGGGGGCGCATTTCCCAGATACGCAGTATTTT.

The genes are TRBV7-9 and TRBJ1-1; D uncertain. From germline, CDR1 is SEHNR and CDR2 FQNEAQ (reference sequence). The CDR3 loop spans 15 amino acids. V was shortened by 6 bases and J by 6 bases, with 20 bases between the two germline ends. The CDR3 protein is CASRSRSGGQAEAFF. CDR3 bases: TGTGCCAGCAGATCTAGATCGGGAGGGCAAGCTGAAGCTTTCTTT.

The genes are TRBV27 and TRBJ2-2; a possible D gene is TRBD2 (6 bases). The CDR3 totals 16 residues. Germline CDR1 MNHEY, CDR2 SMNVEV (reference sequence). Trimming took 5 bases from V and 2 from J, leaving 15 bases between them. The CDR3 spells CASSPHLGGNTGELFF. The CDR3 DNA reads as TGTGCCAGCAGTCCTCATCTCGGGGGAAACACCGGGGAGCTGTTTTTT.

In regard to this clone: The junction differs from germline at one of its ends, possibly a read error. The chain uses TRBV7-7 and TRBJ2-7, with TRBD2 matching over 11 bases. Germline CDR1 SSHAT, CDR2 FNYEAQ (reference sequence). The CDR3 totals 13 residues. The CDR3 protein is CASSIAGGNEQYF. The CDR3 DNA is TGTGCTAGCAGTATAGCGGGAGGGAACGAGCAGTACTTC.

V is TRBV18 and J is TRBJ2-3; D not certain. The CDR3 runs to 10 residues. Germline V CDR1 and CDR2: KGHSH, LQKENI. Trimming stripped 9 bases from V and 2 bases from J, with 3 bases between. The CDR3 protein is CASHTDTQYF. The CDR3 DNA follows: TGTGCCAGTCACACAGATACGCAGTATTTT.

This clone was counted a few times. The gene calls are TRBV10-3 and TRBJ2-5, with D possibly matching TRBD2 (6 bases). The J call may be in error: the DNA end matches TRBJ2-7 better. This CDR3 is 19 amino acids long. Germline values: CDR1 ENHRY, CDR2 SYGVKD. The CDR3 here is CAISARRVFGGETYYEQYF. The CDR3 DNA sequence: TGTGCCATCAGTGCTAGAAGGGTTTTCGGGGGAGAAACTTACTACGAGCAGTACTTC.

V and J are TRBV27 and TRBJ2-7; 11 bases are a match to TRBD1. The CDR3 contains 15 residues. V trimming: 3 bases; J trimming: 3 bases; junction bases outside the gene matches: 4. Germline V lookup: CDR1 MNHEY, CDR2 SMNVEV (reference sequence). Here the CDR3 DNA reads TGTGCCAGCAGTTTCGGGACAGGGGGTATCTACGAGCAGTACTTC. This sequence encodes CASSFGTGGIYEQYF.

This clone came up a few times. DNA for the CDR3: TGTGCCAGCAGCTTCGACACGAACACTGAAGCTTTCTTT. Amino acid sequence: CASSFDTNTEAFF. The rearrangement links TRBV7-6 to TRBJ1-1; no reliable D call. Germline V gives CDR1 SGHVS, CDR2 FNYEAQ. V dropped 3 bases and J dropped 1 base, with 6 bases sitting between them. The CDR3 totals 13 residues.

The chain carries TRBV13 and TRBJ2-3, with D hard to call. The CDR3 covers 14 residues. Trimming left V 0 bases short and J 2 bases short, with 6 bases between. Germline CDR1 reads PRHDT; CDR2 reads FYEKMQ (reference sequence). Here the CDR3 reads CASSLGLVTDTQYF. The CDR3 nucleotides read TGTGCCAGCAGCTTAGGGCTAGTCACAGATACGCAGTATTTT.

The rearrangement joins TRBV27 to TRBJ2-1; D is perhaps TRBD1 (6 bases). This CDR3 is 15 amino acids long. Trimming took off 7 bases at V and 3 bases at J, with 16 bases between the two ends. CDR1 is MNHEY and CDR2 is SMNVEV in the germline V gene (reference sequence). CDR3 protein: CASKRGQLIYNEQFF. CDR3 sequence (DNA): TGTGCCAGCAAAAGAGGACAGCTCATCTACAATGAGCAGTTCTTC.

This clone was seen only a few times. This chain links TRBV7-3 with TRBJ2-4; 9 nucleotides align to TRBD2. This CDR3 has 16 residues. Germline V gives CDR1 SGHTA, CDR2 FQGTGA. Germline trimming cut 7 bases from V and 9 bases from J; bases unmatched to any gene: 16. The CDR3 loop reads CASIGRGLAGSSIQYF. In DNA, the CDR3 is TGTGCCAGCATCGGAAGAGGCCTAGCGGGATCCAGCATTCAGTACTTC.

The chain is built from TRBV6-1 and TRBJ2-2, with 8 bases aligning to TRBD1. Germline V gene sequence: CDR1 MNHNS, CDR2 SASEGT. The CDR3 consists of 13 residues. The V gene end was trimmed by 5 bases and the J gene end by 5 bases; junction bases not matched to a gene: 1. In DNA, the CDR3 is TGTGCCAGCAGTTGGGACAGGACCGGGGAGCTGTTTTTT. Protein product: CASSWDRTGELFF.

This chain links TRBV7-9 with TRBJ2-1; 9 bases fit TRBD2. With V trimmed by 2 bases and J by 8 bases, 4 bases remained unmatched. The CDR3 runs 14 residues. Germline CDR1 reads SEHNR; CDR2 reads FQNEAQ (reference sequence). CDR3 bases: TGTGCCAGCAGCTTACTAGCGGGAAAGGATGAGCAGTTCTTC. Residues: CASSLLAGKDEQFF.

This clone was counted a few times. This CDR3 reads CASSSSGGRPGELFF. The CDR3 nucleotides are TGTGCCAGCAGTTCTAGCGGGGGGCGGCCCGGGGAGCTGTTTTTT. This sequence joins TRBV7-9 and TRBJ2-2; 11 bases agree with TRBD2. V trimming: 6 bases; J trimming: 6 bases; junction bases outside the gene matches: 6. Germline values: CDR1 SEHNR, CDR2 FQNEAQ (reference sequence). The CDR3 has 15 residues.

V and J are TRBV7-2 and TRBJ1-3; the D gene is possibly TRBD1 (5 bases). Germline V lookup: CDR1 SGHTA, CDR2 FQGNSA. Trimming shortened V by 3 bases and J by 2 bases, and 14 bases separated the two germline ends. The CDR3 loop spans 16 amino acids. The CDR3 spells CASSFSGRSAGNTIYF. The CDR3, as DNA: TGTGCCAGCAGCTTCTCAGGGAGGTCAGCTGGAAACACCATATATTTT.

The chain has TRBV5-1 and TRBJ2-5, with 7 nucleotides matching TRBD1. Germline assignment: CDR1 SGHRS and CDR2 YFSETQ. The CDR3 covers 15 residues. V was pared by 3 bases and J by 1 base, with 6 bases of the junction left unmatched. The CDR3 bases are TGCGCCAGCAGCTCGACAGGGAGTCCCCAAGAGACCCAGTACTTC. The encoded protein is CASSSTGSPQETQYF. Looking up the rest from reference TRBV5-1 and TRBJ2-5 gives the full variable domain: KAGVTQTPRYLIKTRGQQVTLSCSPISGHRSVSWYQQTPGQGLQFLFEYFSETQRNKGNFPGRFSGRQFSNSRSEMNVSTLELGDSALYLCASSSTGSPQETQYFGPGTRLLVL.

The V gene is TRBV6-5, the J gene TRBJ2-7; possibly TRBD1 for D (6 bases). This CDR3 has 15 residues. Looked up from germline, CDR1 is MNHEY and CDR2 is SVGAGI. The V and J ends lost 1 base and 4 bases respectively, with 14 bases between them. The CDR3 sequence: CASSYWNTGSYEQYF. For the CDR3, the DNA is TGTGCCAGCAGTTACTGGAACACAGGGAGTTACGAGCAGTACTTC.

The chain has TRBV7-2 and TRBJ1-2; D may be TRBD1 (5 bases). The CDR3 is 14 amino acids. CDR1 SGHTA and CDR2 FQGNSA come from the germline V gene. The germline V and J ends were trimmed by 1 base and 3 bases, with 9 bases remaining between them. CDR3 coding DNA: TGTGCCAGCAGCTTAGTCGCGACAGACTATGGCTACACCTTC. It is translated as CASSLVATDYGYTF.

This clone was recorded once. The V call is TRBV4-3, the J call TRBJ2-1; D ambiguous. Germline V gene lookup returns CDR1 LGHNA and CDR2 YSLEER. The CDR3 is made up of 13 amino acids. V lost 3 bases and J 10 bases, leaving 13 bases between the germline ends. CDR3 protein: CASSQRPYDEQFF. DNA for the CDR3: TGCGCCAGCAGCCAGCGGCCGTACGACGAGCAGTTCTTC.

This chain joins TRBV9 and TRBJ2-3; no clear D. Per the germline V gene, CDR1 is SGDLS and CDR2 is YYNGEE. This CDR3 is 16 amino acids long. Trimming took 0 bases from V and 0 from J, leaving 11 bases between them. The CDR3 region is CASSVGIAASTDTQYF. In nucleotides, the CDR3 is TGTGCCAGCAGCGTAGGTATAGCAGCTAGCACAGATACGCAGTATTTT.

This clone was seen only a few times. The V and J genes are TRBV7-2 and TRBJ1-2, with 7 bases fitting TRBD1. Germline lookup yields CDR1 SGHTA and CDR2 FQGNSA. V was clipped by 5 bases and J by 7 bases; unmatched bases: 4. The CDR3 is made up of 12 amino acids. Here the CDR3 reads CASSPDRSGYTF. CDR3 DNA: TGTGCCAGCAGCCCGGACAGGAGTGGCTACACCTTC.

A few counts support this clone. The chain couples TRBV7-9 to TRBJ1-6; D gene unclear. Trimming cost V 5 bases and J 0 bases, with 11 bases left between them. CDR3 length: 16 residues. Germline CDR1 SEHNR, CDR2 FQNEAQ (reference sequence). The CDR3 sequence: CASSLVGSSYNSPLHF. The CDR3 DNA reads TGTGCCAGCAGCCTGGTGGGGAGCTCCTATAATTCACCCCTCCACTTT. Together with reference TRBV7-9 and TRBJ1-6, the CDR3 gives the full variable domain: DTGVSQNPRHKITKRGQNVTFRCDPISEHNRLYWYRQTLGQGPEFLTYFQNEAQLEKSRLLSDRFSAERPKGSFSTLEIQRTEQGDSAMYLCASSLVGSSYNSPLHFGNGTRLTVT.